Presented here are 9 T cell receptor beta chains from one specimen sequenced in a study of shared clonotypes between healthy human individuals. The data were produced by immunoSEQ multiplex PCR, yet TCRdb's version contains in-frame clones alone and is incomplete. The sample records some 1.1 million clones, 77% being singletons. The material sequenced was memory CD4+ T cells from PBMCs. As for subset: CD45RA-negative fraction. Receptor source: a man between 18 and 29 years old in good health. Some clones in this sample may be carry-over from other donors' samples.

V gene TRBV19 combines with J gene TRBJ2-5; 9 nucleotides align to TRBD1. V shed 4 bases and J 0 bases; nucleotides not matched to a gene: 3. The CDR3 is 15 amino acids. From germline, CDR1 is LNHDA and CDR2 SQIVND (reference sequence). CDR3 region: CASSRGQGYQETQYF. The CDR3 nucleotides read TGTGCCAGTAGTAGGGGACAGGGCTACCAAGAGACCCAGTACTTC.

The chain links TRBV29-1 to TRBJ2-2, with 15 bases lining up with TRBD2. In germline, CDR1 is SQVTM, CDR2 ANQGSEA. Germline trimming cut 7 bases from V and 3 bases from J; bases unmatched to any gene: 3. This CDR3 region has 15 residues. The CDR3 sequence: CSDGLAGGHTGELFF. CDR3 sequence (DNA): TGCAGCGACGGACTAGCGGGAGGGCACACCGGGGAGCTGTTTTTT.

The CDR3 nucleotides read TGTGCCAGCACCGGAAGGGCGGGGTTCGCAGATACGCAGTATTTT. It specifies CASTGRAGFADTQYF. This sequence joins TRBV27 and TRBJ2-3; the D gene is possibly TRBD2 (6 bases). Germline CDR1 MNHEY, CDR2 SMNVEV (reference sequence). V lost 7 bases and J lost 4, with 18 bases in between. This CDR3 is 15 amino acids long.

V gene TRBV7-3 combines with J gene TRBJ2-7; TRBD1 might be the D (6 bases). CDR3 length equals 14 residues. V lost 5 bases and J 6 bases, leaving 17 bases between the germline ends. The germline V gene encodes CDR1 SGHTA and CDR2 FQGTGA. Written as DNA, the CDR3 is TGTGCCAGCAGCAGGGACCGGGCAGGGGTCGAGCAGTACTTC. It specifies CASSRDRAGVEQYF.

This chain joins TRBV7-9 and TRBJ2-2; 8 bases align to TRBD2. Germline CDR1 SEHNR, CDR2 FQNEAQ (reference sequence). This CDR3 comprises 17 residues. V lost 3 bases and J lost 5; bases outside the gene matches: 11. CDR3 in amino acids: CASSFRGVAGRTGELFF. The CDR3 bases are TGTGCCAGCAGCTTCCGGGGGGTAGCGGGAAGGACCGGGGAGCTGTTTTTT.

The chain joins TRBV5-1 to TRBJ2-1, with 9 bases aligning to TRBD1. CDR3 length: 21 amino acids. CDR1 SGHRS and CDR2 YFSETQ come from the germline V gene. V dropped 2 bases and J dropped 6; count of bases not matched to a gene: 24. As DNA, the CDR3 is TGCGCCAGCAGCTTACTACACCGACAGGGTGGGACAGGGTTGACGGGCAATGAGCAGTTCTTC. Its protein product is CASSLLHRQGGTGLTGNEQFF.

The CDR3 nucleotides read TGTGCCAGCAGTTACACAGGGGTACCCTACGAGCAGTACTTC. This encodes CASSYTGVPYEQYF. The chain carries TRBV5-6 and TRBJ2-5, with 7 nucleotides matching TRBD1. The J call may not be correct, given that the DNA end is closer to TRBJ2-7. Germline lookup yields CDR1 SGHDT and CDR2 YYEEEE. The CDR3 has 14 amino acids.

The V call is TRBV28, the J call TRBJ2-5, with TRBD2 matching 9 bases. Per germline, CDR1 MDHEN and CDR2 SYDVKM. V shed 3 bases, J shed 10 bases, and the junction held 12 bases outside the gene matches. This CDR3 comprises 15 residues. The chain's CDR3 is CASSFRGGRAHRQYF. Here the CDR3 DNA reads TGTGCCAGCAGTTTTCGTGGCGGGAGGGCCCATCGCCAGTACTTC.

CDR3: CASSLDWTSGIGEQFF. In DNA, the CDR3 is TGTGCCAGCAGTTTAGACTGGACTAGCGGGATCGGTGAGCAGTTCTTC. The V and J genes are TRBV27 and TRBJ2-1; 12 nucleotides match TRBD2. With V trimmed by 2 bases and J by 9 bases, 8 bases remained unmatched. The germline gives CDR1 MNHEY, CDR2 SMNVEV (reference sequence). The length of the CDR3 is 16 residues.